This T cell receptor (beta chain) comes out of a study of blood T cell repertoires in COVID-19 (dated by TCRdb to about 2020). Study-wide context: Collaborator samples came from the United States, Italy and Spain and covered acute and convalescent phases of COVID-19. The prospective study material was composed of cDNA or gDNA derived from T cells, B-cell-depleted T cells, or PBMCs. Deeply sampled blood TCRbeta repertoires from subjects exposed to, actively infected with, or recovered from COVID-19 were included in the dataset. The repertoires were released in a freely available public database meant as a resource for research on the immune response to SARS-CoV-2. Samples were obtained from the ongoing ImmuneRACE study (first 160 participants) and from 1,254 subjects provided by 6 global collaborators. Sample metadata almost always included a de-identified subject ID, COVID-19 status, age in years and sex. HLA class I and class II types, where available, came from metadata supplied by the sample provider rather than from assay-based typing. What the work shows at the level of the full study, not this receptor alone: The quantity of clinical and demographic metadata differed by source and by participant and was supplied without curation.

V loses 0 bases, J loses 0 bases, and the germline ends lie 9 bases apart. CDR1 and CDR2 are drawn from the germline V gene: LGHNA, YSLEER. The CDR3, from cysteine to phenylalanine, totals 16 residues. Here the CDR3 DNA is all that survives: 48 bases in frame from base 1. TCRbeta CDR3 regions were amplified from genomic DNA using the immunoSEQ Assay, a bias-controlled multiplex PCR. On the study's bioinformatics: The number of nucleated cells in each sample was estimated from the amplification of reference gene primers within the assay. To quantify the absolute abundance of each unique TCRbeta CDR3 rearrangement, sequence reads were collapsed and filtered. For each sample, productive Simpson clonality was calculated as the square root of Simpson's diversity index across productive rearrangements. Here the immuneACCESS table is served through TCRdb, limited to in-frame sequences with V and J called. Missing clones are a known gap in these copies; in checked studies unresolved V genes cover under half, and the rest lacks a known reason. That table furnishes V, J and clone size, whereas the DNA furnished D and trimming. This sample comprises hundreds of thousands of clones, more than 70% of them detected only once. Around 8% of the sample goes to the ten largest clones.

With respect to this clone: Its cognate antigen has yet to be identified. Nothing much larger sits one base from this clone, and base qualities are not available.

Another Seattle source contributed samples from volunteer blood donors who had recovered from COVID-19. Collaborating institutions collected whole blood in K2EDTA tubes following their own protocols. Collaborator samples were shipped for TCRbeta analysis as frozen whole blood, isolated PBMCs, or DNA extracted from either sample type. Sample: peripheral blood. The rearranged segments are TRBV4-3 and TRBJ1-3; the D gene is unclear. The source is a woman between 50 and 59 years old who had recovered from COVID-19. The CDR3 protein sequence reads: CASSQDGPRSGNTIYF. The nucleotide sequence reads TGCGCCAGCAGCCAAGATGGGCCGCGCTCTGGAAACACCATATATTTT.